A single sample is the source of the 15 T cell receptor beta chains below, sequenced in a study of vaccination effects on CD4 cells after COVID-19. The data were produced by immunoSEQ multiplex PCR, yet TCRdb's version contains in-frame clones alone and is incomplete. The sample includes about 45,000 clones, about three quarters of them seen just once. For these TCRs, the target antigens are not known. Investigators separated out CD4+ T cells once approximately 10 days of culture had passed. Each person got two doses of an mRNA SARS-CoV-2 vaccine, BNT162b2 or mRNA-1273. This material consisted of CD4+ T cells from PBMCs cultured without peptide, taken after COVID-19 vaccination. The receptors here all came from a human donor who received a COVID-19 vaccine.

The genes are TRBV7-9 and TRBJ2-5, with D unclear. Trimming took 3 bases from V and 4 from J, leaving 18 bases between them. CDR3 length: 16 residues. CDR1 and CDR2 (germline): SEHNR, FQNEAQ (reference sequence). Here the CDR3 DNA reads TGTGCCAGCAGCTTTTGGGTAGACGGGCGAGGAGAGACCCAGTACTTC. It translates to CASSFWVDGRGETQYF.

The chain employs TRBV18 and TRBJ2-3; D gene unclear. The CDR3 totals 15 residues. Germline assignment: CDR1 KGHSH and CDR2 LQKENI. Trimming pared 0 bases from V and 2 bases from J, leaving 9 bases between. The chain's CDR3 is CASSPPSQITDTQYF. Here the CDR3 DNA reads TGTGCCAGCTCACCACCTTCACAAATCACAGATACGCAGTATTTT.

The chain links TRBV27 to TRBJ2-7; 9 bases match TRBD2. Trimming cost V 7 bases and J 4 bases; bases outside gene matches: 11. Germline CDR1 is MNHEY and CDR2 is SMNVEV (reference sequence). This CDR3 has 15 amino acids. CDR3 in DNA: TGTGCCAGCACCCGGCGGGGGGGCGCAGGATACGAGCAGTACTTC. It yields the protein CASTRRGGAGYEQYF.

The V call is TRBV2, the J call TRBJ1-4; TRBD1 agrees at 10 bases. Trimming took 6 bases from V and 7 from J; bases not matched to a gene: 5. The CDR3 has 14 residues. CDR1 SNHLY and CDR2 FYNNEI come from the germline V gene. The CDR3 protein is CASRPTGGGEKLFF. CDR3 nucleotide sequence: TGTGCCAGCAGGCCGACAGGGGGCGGTGAAAAACTGTTTTTT.

This rearrangement joins TRBV5-1 to TRBJ1-1, with D possibly TRBD1 on 5 matching bases. The V gene lost 5 bases and the J gene lost 4 bases, with 12 bases spanning the gap. The length of the CDR3 is 13 residues. The germline gives CDR1 SGHRS, CDR2 YFSETQ. CDR3 region: CASSRDVGTEAFF. As DNA, the CDR3 is TGCGCCAGCAGTCGGGACGTGGGCACTGAAGCTTTCTTT.

The rearrangement joins TRBV29-1 to TRBJ2-1, with D unclear. The CDR3 consists of 15 residues. CDR1 and CDR2 (germline): SQVTM, ANQGSEA. The ends were cut back, 2 bases at V and 4 bases at J, with 15 bases in the middle. The CDR3 loop reads CSVEKDASFYNEQFF. CDR3 sequence (DNA): TGCAGCGTTGAAAAAGACGCCTCTTTTTACAATGAGCAGTTCTTC.

This clone occurred a few times. The DNA of the CDR3 is TGTGCCAGCAACGGACGACGGGGAGGCTACACCTTC. It yields the protein CASNGRRGGYTF. J is TRBJ1-2 and V is TRBV7-9; D gene unclear. The CDR3 extends over 12 amino acids. With 7 bases removed from V and 8 bases from J, the gap between germline ends came to 14 bases. Germline-derived CDR1 and CDR2 are SEHNR and FQNEAQ (reference sequence).

The V call is TRBV3-1 (or the pseudogene TRBV3-2), the J call TRBJ1-2; D uncertain. Germline CDR1 LGHDT, CDR2 YNNKEL (reference sequence). CDR3 length: 11 amino acids. Trimming took 0 bases from V and 8 from J, leaving 4 bases between them. The CDR3 sequence: CASSQDIGYTF. The CDR3 bases are TGTGCCAGCAGCCAAGATATAGGCTACACCTTC.

The gene calls are TRBV29-1 and TRBJ1-3; D not certain. The CDR3 runs to 14 residues. Trimming took 1 base from V and 4 from J, leaving 11 bases between them. Germline V gene lookup returns CDR1 SQVTM and CDR2 ANQGSEA. The CDR3 coding sequence is TGCAGCGTTGAAGCGTACAGAAGAGGAAACACCATATATTTT. Its translation is CSVEAYRRGNTIYF.

The chain employs TRBV5-1 and TRBJ2-2, with 8 bases lining up with TRBD1. The CDR3 is 14 residues long. Unmatched junction bases numbered 5, after V lost 7 bases and J lost 3 bases. Germline CDR1 SGHRS, CDR2 YFSETQ. The CDR3 DNA sequence: TGCGCCAGCTCACAACAGGGGGACACCGGGGAGCTGTTTTTT. Protein product: CASSQQGDTGELFF.

This clone was counted a single time. V is TRBV11-2 and J is TRBJ2-7; D is uncertain. This CDR3 has 15 residues. The germline gives CDR1 SGHAT, CDR2 FQNNGV. Between the trimmed V and J ends, which lost 1 base and 3 bases, there was a span of 13 bases. The CDR3 here is CASSLGAGPYYEQYF. DNA of the CDR3: TGTGCCAGCAGCTTAGGGGCAGGACCATACTACGAGCAGTACTTC.

The chain recombines TRBV3-1 (or the pseudogene TRBV3-2) with TRBJ1-1; D is uncertain. From germline, CDR1 is LGHDT and CDR2 YNNKEL (reference sequence). Trimming pared 6 bases from V and 1 base from J, leaving 9 bases between. CDR3 length equals 13 residues. The CDR3 loop is CASSRQTNTEAFF. CDR3 DNA sequence: TGTGCCAGCAGTCGACAAACGAACACTGAAGCTTTCTTT.

This clone was counted only a few times. J is TRBJ1-1 and V is TRBV5-5; 7 bases fit TRBD1. This CDR3 has 14 amino acids. From germline, CDR1 is SGHKS and CDR2 YYEKEE (reference sequence). V dropped 3 bases and J dropped 1; count of bases not matched to a gene: 3. The CDR3 nucleotides are TGTGCCAGCAGCTGGGGACAGAAGAACACTGAAGCTTTCTTT. It encodes CASSWGQKNTEAFF.

The chain couples TRBV5-6 to TRBJ2-6; D might be TRBD1 (5 bases). Germline V gene sequence: CDR1 SGHDT, CDR2 YYEEEE. The CDR3 extends over 18 amino acids. The ends were cut back, 4 bases at V and 0 bases at J, with 17 bases in the middle. CDR3 bases: TGTGCCAGCAGCCCAGGGTGGGCTTGGGTCTCTGGGGCCAACGTCCTGACTTTC. Amino acid sequence: CASSPGWAWVSGANVLTF.

V and J are TRBV24-1 and TRBJ1-2; maybe TRBD1 (5 bases). This CDR3 has 13 residues. CDR1 is KGHDR, CDR2 SFDVKD, per germline. V lost 9 bases, J lost 8 bases, and 18 bases lay in between. The CDR3 nucleotides read TGTGCCACCCTGCGGGGAGGGGCGGAGGGCTACACCTTC. Translating gives CATLRGGAEGYTF.